This T cell receptor (beta chain) was retrieved from a study of T cell changes during pregnancy in multiple sclerosis. The germline CDR1 and CDR2 sequences are KGHSH and LQKENI. The CDR3 runs 14 residues. V was pared by 0 bases and J by 10 bases, with 13 bases between. Libraries were prepared by immunoSEQ multiplex PCR; TCRdb keeps only in-frame clonotypes and omits some of them. This table holds about 60,000 clones, roughly 93% found once. The clonotype comes from a female donor with multiple sclerosis, enrolled in a pregnancy study. The V call is TRBV18, the J call TRBJ2-1; TRBD1 is a possible D gene (6 bases). The specimen comprised peripheral blood, sampled in the second trimester of pregnancy. CDR3 coding DNA: TGTGCCAGCTCACCACCCGCAGGGGCGATAGAGCAGTTCTTC. Residues: CASSPPAGAIEQFF.